The 25 T cell receptor beta chains presented below share a single source sample, sequenced in a study of CD8 T cells in ankylosing spondylitis. TCRdb recomputed calls from the 5' RACE reads with MiXCR, one row per CDR3 protein. Of approximately 350,000 distinct CDR3 sequences listed, 20% are singletons. Sequencing was done on a sample of blood, either unsorted or a sorted T cell fraction (not recorded which). The receptors here all came from a male donor with ankylosing spondylitis or in good health (not recorded which).

The chain combines TRBV2 with TRBJ1-1; TRBD1 aligns across 8 bases. The CDR3 totals 15 residues. The V segment lost 3 bases and the J segment 4 bases; nucleotides outside the gene matches: 7. CDR1 and CDR2 (germline): SNHLY, FYNNEI. The CDR3 bases are TGTGCCAGCAGTGATTTGACAGGGGCGGGCACTGAAGCTTTCTTT. Protein product: CASSDLTGAGTEAFF.

There are many counts of this clonotype. The chain combines TRBV9 with TRBJ1-1, with D possibly matching TRBD1 (5 bases). The CDR3 has 15 residues. The ends were cut back, 0 bases at V and 3 bases at J, with 12 bases in the middle. Germline loops: CDR1 SGDLS, CDR2 YYNGEE. The CDR3 region is CASSVGGRLDTEAFF. The CDR3 DNA is TGTGCCAGCAGCGTAGGGGGCAGGTTGGACACTGAAGCTTTCTTT.

This clonotype occurred a few times. The chain recombines TRBV7-9 with TRBJ2-7; D is tentatively TRBD1 or TRBD2 (5 bases each). Germline assignment: CDR1 SEHNR and CDR2 FQNEAQ (reference sequence). Trimming removed 0 bases at V and 4 bases at J, with 10 bases between. The CDR3 runs to 14 residues. The CDR3 bases are TGTGCCAGCAGCTTAGCATACAGGACTTACGAGCAGTACTTC. As protein: CASSLAYRTYEQYF.

J is TRBJ2-1 and V is TRBV27, with TRBD1 identical over 10 bases. Germline-derived CDR1 and CDR2 are MNHEY and SMNVEV (reference sequence). After removal of 3 bases from V and 8 bases from J, the junction contained 4 bases not matched to a gene. The CDR3 runs to 14 residues. The CDR3 bases are TGTGCCAGCAGTTTGACAGGGGGCCTGGATGAGCAGTTCTTC. Translated: CASSLTGGLDEQFF.

The J gene is TRBJ2-1, the V gene TRBV19; TRBD2 aligns across 8 bases. This CDR3 spans 16 amino acids. The germline V gene encodes CDR1 LNHDA and CDR2 SQIVND (reference sequence). V dropped 7 bases and J dropped 7; count of bases not matched to a gene: 15. DNA of the CDR3: TGTGCCAGTACCCTAGGATCTAGCGGGTTGTGGAATGAGCAGTTCTTC. Amino acids: CASTLGSSGLWNEQFF.

The gene calls are TRBV20-1 and TRBJ2-7; perhaps TRBD1 as D (6 bases). Germline assignment: CDR1 DFQATT and CDR2 SNEGSKA (reference sequence). The CDR3 consists of 12 residues. V was pared by 3 bases and J by 6 bases, with 12 bases between. CDR3 coding DNA: TGCAGTGCTAGCCCACCGGACAGCGAGCAGTACTTC. It encodes CSASPPDSEQYF.

The chain couples TRBV7-9 to TRBJ2-7; D perhaps matches TRBD1 (5 bases). Trimming left V 3 bases short and J 5 bases short, with 14 bases between. This CDR3 spans 14 amino acids. Germline V lookup: CDR1 SEHNR, CDR2 FQNEAQ (reference sequence). CDR3 nucleotides: TGTGCCAGCAGCTTCTCGGACAACCTAAACGAGCAGTACTTC. It specifies CASSFSDNLNEQYF.

The chain carries TRBV20-1 and TRBJ1-6; D unclear. The CDR3 sequence is 14 residues long. CDR1 and CDR2 (germline): DFQATT, SNEGSKA (reference sequence). The V gene lost 6 bases and the J gene lost 10 bases, with 19 bases spanning the gap. The CDR3 protein is CSASGANEGSPLHF. The CDR3 nucleotides are TGCAGTGCGAGCGGCGCTAACGAAGGGTCACCCCTCCACTTT.

The chain is built from TRBV11-2 and TRBJ1-5; 9 bases line up with TRBD1. V lost 1 base, J lost 5 bases, and 9 bases stayed unmatched. CDR3 size: 17 residues. Germline V gene data show CDR1 as SGHAT and CDR2 as FQNNGV. The CDR3 here is CASSLGWPRQGDQPQHF. The CDR3 nucleotides read TGTGCCAGCAGCTTAGGTTGGCCCCGACAGGGGGATCAGCCCCAGCATTTT.

The V gene is TRBV12-3 or TRBV12-4, the J gene TRBJ2-1; D gene unclear. Trimming took off 6 bases at V and 9 bases at J, with 21 bases between the two ends. This CDR3 has 15 amino acids. The CDR3 here is CASSRAVYSQAEQFF. CDR3 nucleotide sequence: TGTGCCAGCAGCCGAGCCGTGTATAGCCAGGCTGAGCAGTTCTTC.

V is TRBV9 and J is TRBJ2-7; the match to TRBD1 covers 7 bases. The CDR3 totals 15 residues. Per the germline V gene, CDR1 is SGDLS and CDR2 is YYNGEE. J gave up 1 base and V 0 bases, and 4 bases lay outside the gene matches. DNA for the CDR3: TGTGCCAGCAGCGTAGCTACAGGGGCATCCTACGAGCAGTACTTC. Residues: CASSVATGASYEQYF.

This clonotype was detected a few times. The CDR3 reads CSVGLTSLNTGELFF. The CDR3, as DNA: TGCAGCGTTGGGCTGACTAGCTTGAACACCGGGGAGCTGTTTTTT. The genes are TRBV29-1 and TRBJ2-2, with 7 positions matching TRBD2. The germline V gene has CDR1 SQVTM and CDR2 ANQGSEA. CDR3 length: 15 amino acids. After removal of 4 bases from V and 1 base from J, the junction contained 6 bases not matched to a gene.

The genes are TRBV6-5 and TRBJ2-5; either TRBD1 or TRBD2 may supply D (5 bases each). Germline lookup yields CDR1 MNHEY and CDR2 SVGAGI. V was cut by 7 bases and J by 6 bases, with 9 bases left in between. This CDR3 region has 11 residues. This CDR3 is CASTGSQTQYF. CDR3 sequence (DNA): TGTGCCAGCACAGGGAGTCAGACCCAGTACTTC.

The rearrangement joins TRBV10-3 to TRBJ2-5; D is unresolved. The CDR3 contains 12 residues. Looked up from germline, CDR1 is ENHRY and CDR2 is SYGVKD. The germline V and J ends were trimmed by 3 bases and 3 bases, with 5 bases remaining between them. CDR3 nucleotides: TGTGCCATCAGTGACGTAGAAGAGACCCAGTACTTC. This sequence encodes CAISDVEETQYF.

The rearrangement links TRBV9 to TRBJ2-3, with 12 nucleotides matching TRBD2. V gave up 2 bases and J gave up 2 bases; unmatched junction bases: 6. This CDR3 is built from 17 residues. Germline-derived CDR1 and CDR2 are SGDLS and YYNGEE. CDR3 region: CASSVDLAGGNTDTQYF. Written as DNA, the CDR3 is TGTGCCAGCAGCGTCGATCTAGCGGGGGGGAACACAGATACGCAGTATTTT.

This chain links TRBV6-5 with TRBJ2-3, with 10 nucleotides matching TRBD2. The J segment lost 0 bases and the V segment lost 3 bases, leaving 6 bases of the junction unmatched. The CDR3 runs 17 residues. CDR1 is MNHEY and CDR2 is SVGAGI in the germline V gene. Here the CDR3 DNA reads TGTGCCAGCAGTTATCTAGCGGGGGAAACTAGCACAGATACGCAGTATTTT. It encodes CASSYLAGETSTDTQYF.

This clonotype has more than one count but fewer than ten. CDR3 sequence: CASSLVGGVSDEQFF. CDR3 DNA sequence: TGTGCCAGCAGCTTGGTCGGGGGGGTCTCGGATGAGCAGTTCTTC. V gene TRBV5-6 combines with J gene TRBJ2-1; 8 bases align to TRBD2. V gave up 0 bases and J gave up 8 bases; unmatched junction bases: 7. Germline-derived CDR1 and CDR2 are SGHDT and YYEEEE. The CDR3 spans 15 residues.

The chain joins TRBV11-2 to TRBJ2-1; D is unresolved. The CDR3 extends over 13 amino acids. V lost 1 base, J lost 8 bases, and 9 bases lay in between. The germline V gene has CDR1 SGHAT and CDR2 FQNNGV. This chain's CDR3 is CASSLGLRDEQFF. The CDR3 region has the DNA TGTGCCAGCAGCTTAGGTCTCCGGGATGAGCAGTTCTTC.

A single count supports this clonotype. V and J are TRBV12-3 or TRBV12-4 and TRBJ2-1, with D uncertain. Trimming stripped 3 bases from V and 0 bases from J, with 15 bases between. The length of the CDR3 is 17 residues. The CDR3 sequence is CASSFLSMLTSYNEQFF. The CDR3 nucleotides read TGTGCCAGCAGTTTTCTGTCTATGTTGACCTCCTACAATGAGCAGTTCTTC.

The CDR3 spells CASSLDYTTDTQYF. CDR3 in DNA: TGTGCCAGCAGCTTAGACTACACCACAGATACGCAGTATTTT. The chain couples TRBV7-2 to TRBJ2-3; the D is unclear. The V gene lost 1 base and the J gene lost 2 bases, with 7 bases spanning the gap. The CDR3 sequence is 14 residues long. The germline gives CDR1 SGHTA, CDR2 FQGNSA.

This clonotype came up many times. The chain employs TRBV12-3 or TRBV12-4 and TRBJ2-2, with D uncertain. Trimming removed 6 bases from V and 0 bases from J, with 8 bases in between. The CDR3 is 14 amino acids. The CDR3 protein is CASSPSANTGELFF. In DNA form, the CDR3 reads TGTGCCAGCAGCCCCAGCGCGAACACCGGGGAGCTGTTTTTT.

The chain has TRBV3-1 and TRBJ2-2; 7 nucleotides line up with TRBD2. Germline CDR1 and CDR2: LGHDT and YNNKEL (reference sequence). The J segment lost 2 bases and the V segment lost 5 bases, leaving 11 bases of the junction unmatched. CDR3 size: 17 residues. Here the CDR3 reads CASSETGTTINTGELFF. The CDR3 bases are TGTGCCAGCAGCGAAACCGGGACTACAATAAACACCGGGGAGCTGTTTTTT.

This clonotype came up a few times. This chain connects TRBV11-2 to TRBJ2-7; D is perhaps TRBD1 or TRBD2 (6 bases each). This CDR3 spans 14 amino acids. Germline V gives CDR1 SGHAT, CDR2 FQNNGV. V was trimmed by 3 bases and J by 3 bases, leaving 12 bases between them. The CDR3 spells CASSFGGPNYEQYF. The DNA for the CDR3 is TGTGCCAGCAGCTTCGGGGGCCCGAACTACGAGCAGTACTTC. Using reference TRBV11-2 and TRBJ2-7 for the parts outside the CDR3, the full variable domain is EAGVAQSPRYKIIEKRQSVAFWCNPISGHATLYWYQQILGQGPKLLIQFQNNGVVDDSQLPKDRFSAERLKGVDSTLKIQPAKLEDSAVYLCASSFGGPNYEQYFGPGTRLTVT.

This chain connects TRBV24-1 to TRBJ2-1; perhaps TRBD2 as D (6 bases). Germline V gene data show CDR1 as KGHDR and CDR2 as SFDVKD. The CDR3 extends over 14 amino acids. V lost 4 bases and J lost 3, with 9 bases in between. CDR3 protein: CATSERGNYNEQFF. For the CDR3, the DNA is TGTGCCACCAGTGAGCGGGGTAACTACAATGAGCAGTTCTTC.

CDR3 protein: CASSLRTGAGETQYF. The CDR3 DNA reads TGTGCCAGCAGCCTACGGACAGGGGCGGGGGAGACCCAGTACTTC. V usage is TRBV11-2 and J usage is TRBJ2-5; 9 bases map to TRBD1. This CDR3 contains 15 residues. The germline V gene encodes CDR1 SGHAT and CDR2 FQNNGV. V was pared by 5 bases and J by 5 bases, with 9 bases of the junction left unmatched.